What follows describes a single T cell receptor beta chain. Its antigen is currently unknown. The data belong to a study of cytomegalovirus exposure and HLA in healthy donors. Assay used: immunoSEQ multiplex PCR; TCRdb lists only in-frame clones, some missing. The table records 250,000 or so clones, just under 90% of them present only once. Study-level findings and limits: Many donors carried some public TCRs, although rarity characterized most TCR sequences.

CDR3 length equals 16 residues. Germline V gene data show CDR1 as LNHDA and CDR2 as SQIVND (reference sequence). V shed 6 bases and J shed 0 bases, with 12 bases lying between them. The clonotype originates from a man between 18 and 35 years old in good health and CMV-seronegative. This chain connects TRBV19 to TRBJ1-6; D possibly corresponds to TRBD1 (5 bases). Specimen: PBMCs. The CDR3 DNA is TGTGCCAGTAGCGACAGTCTTCGCTCCTATAATTCACCCCTCCACTTT. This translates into CASSDSLRSYNSPLHF.